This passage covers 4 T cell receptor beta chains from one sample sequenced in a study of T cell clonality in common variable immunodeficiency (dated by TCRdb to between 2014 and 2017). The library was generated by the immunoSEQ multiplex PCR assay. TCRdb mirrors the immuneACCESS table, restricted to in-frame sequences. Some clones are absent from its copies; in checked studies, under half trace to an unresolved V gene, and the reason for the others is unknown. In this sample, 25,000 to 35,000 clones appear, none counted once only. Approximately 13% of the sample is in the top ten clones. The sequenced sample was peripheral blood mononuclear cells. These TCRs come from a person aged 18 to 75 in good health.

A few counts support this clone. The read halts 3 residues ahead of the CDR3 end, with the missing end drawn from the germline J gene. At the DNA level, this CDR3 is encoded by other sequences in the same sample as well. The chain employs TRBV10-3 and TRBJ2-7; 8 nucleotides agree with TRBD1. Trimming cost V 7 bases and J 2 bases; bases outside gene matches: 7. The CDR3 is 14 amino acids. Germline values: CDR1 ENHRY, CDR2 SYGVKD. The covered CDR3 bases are TGTGCCATCATTTCGGACAGGGCGCCCTACGAG. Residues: CAIISDRAPYE. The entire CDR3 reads CAIISDRAPYEQYF.

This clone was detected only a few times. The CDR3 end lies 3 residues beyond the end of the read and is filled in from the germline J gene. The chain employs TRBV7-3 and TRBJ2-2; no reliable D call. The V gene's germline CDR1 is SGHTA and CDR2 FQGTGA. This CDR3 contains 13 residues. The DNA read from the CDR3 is TGTGCCAACTCGGAGATTACTAATGAAAAG. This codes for CANSEITNEK. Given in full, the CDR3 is CANSEITNEKLFF.

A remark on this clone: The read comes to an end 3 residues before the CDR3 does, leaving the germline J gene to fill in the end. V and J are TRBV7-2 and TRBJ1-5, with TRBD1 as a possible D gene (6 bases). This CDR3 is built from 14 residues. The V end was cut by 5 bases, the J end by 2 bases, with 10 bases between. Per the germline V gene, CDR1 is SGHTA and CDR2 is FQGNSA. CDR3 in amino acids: CASSTGQRNQPQHF. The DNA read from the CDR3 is TGTGCCAGCAGCACCGGACAGCGCAATCAGCCC.

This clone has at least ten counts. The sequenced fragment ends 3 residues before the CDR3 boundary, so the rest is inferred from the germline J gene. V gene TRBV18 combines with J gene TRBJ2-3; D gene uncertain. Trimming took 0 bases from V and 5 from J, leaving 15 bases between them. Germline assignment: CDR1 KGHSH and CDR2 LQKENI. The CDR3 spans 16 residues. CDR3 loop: CASSPPPGLIGDTQYF. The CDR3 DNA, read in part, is TGTGCCAGCTCACCACCGCCTGGGCTGATCGGAGATACG.